These T cell receptor beta chains were read from a single sample in a study of blood T cell repertoires in COVID-19. Assay used: immunoSEQ multiplex PCR; TCRdb lists only in-frame clones, some missing. The sample records about 130,000 clones, 75% to 90% being singletons. Sequencing used PBMCs or T cells enriched from blood (not recorded which). These receptors originate from a man under 40 who had recovered from COVID-19. The CDR3 runs from the conserved cysteine through the conserved F or W. D genes are given only for firm matches. Only part of the rows carry a size: once, few, many, or a class if the clone is expanded.

D: TRBD1
size: -
V: TRBV5-8
J: TRBJ2-1
DNA: TGTGCCAGCGGACAGGGAGTCTACAATGAGCAGTTCTTC
CDR3: CASGQGVYNEQFF

D: -
size: -
V: TRBV19
J: TRBJ1-1
DNA: TGTGCCAGTAGTGGGCCGTTTGCGGGAGACACTGAAGCTTTCTTT
CDR3: CASSGPFAGDTEAFF

D: -
size: once
V: TRBV18
J: TRBJ1-2
DNA: TGTGCCAGCTCAGCCACTCTGGGGCAGGACGGCTATGGCTACACCTTC
CDR3: CASSATLGQDGYGYTF

D: -
size: -
V: TRBV14
J: TRBJ2-5
DNA: TGTGCCAGCAGCCCCTTGGGGCGCGGGGAAGAGACCCAGTACTTC
CDR3: CASSPLGRGEETQYF

D: TRBD2
size: -
V: TRBV5-1
J: TRBJ2-7
DNA: TGCGCCAGCAGCTCTAGCGGGAGACTGTACGAGCAGTACTTC
CDR3: CASSSSGRLYEQYF

D: -
size: -
V: TRBV2
J: TRBJ1-2
DNA: TGTGCCAGCAGCGACGTGGGGGGGGCAGGCTATGGCTACACCTTC
CDR3: CASSDVGGAGYGYTF

D: TRBD1
size: -
V: TRBV6-5
J: TRBJ1-1
DNA: TGTGCCAGCAGACTGACAGGGGAGAGAACTGAAGCTTTCTTT
CDR3: CASRLTGERTEAFF

D: TRBD1
size: -
V: TRBV5-1
J: TRBJ2-1
DNA: TGCGCCAGCAGCTTAGGGACAGGGTTATTCAATGAGCAGTTCTTC
CDR3: CASSLGTGLFNEQFF

D: TRBD2
size: -
V: TRBV4-1
J: TRBJ2-5
DNA: TGCGCCAGCAGCCAAGTCCTAGCGGGACTAAACCAAGAGACCCAGTACTTC
CDR3: CASSQVLAGLNQETQYF

D: -
size: -
V: TRBV19
J: TRBJ1-2
DNA: TGTGCCAGTAGTAAGACAGAAAGCTATGGCTACACCTTC
CDR3: CASSKTESYGYTF

D: -
size: few
V: TRBV7-2
J: TRBJ1-1
DNA: TGTGCCAGCGCCCCCAGGCACGGCTCGAACACTGAAGCTTTCTTT
CDR3: CASAPRHGSNTEAFF

D: -
size: -
V: TRBV12-3/TRBV12-4
J: TRBJ2-7
DNA: TGTGCCAGCAGTTTTACAGGATCCTACGAGCAGTACTTC
CDR3: CASSFTGSYEQYF

D: -
size: -
V: TRBV4-1
J: TRBJ1-5
DNA: TGCGCCAGCAGCCAAGATTTGTACTACAATCAGCCCCAGCATTTT
CDR3: CASSQDLYYNQPQHF

D: TRBD2
size: -
V: TRBV3-1/TRBV3-2
J: TRBJ2-7
DNA: TGTGCCAGCAGCCAAGATGTGACTAGCTTTTCCTACGAGCAGTACTTC
CDR3: CASSQDVTSFSYEQYF

D: TRBD1
size: -
V: TRBV19
J: TRBJ2-7
DNA: TGTGCCAGCAAACCATCGGGACAGAGCTCCTACGAGCAGTACTTC
CDR3: CASKPSGQSSYEQYF

D: -
size: -
V: TRBV7-9
J: TRBJ1-6
DNA: TGTGCCAGCAGGGGAGGAGGGAGCTCCTATAATTCACCCCTCCACTTT
CDR3: CASRGGGSSYNSPLHF

D: -
size: -
V: TRBV30
J: TRBJ1-5
DNA: TGTGCCTGGAGCCCCCACGGGGGTTATCAGCCCCAGCATTTT
CDR3: CAWSPHGGYQPQHF

D: TRBD1
size: -
V: TRBV18
J: TRBJ1-1
DNA: TGTGCCAGCTCGCCCTTGACAGGGGACACTGAAGCTTTCTTT
CDR3: CASSPLTGDTEAFF

D: TRBD2
size: -
V: TRBV11-3
J: TRBJ2-1
DNA: TGTGCCAGCAGCCAGGGGTCGAGCGGGAGTTGGGAGCAGTTCTTC
CDR3: CASSQGSSGSWEQFF

D: -
size: -
V: TRBV27
J: TRBJ1-1
DNA: TGTGCCAGCAGTTCGTCGAGTGAAGCTTTCTTT
CDR3: CASSSSSEAFF

D: -
size: -
V: TRBV7-3
J: TRBJ2-3
DNA: TGTGCCAGCAGGTTGCCCGGGATTGCAGATACGCAGTATTTT
CDR3: CASRLPGIADTQYF

D: TRBD1
size: -
V: TRBV7-3
J: TRBJ2-6
DNA: TGTGCCAGCAGTATACAGGGGGCTGGGGCCAACGTCCTGACTTTC
CDR3: CASSIQGAGANVLTF

D: -
size: -
V: TRBV30
J: TRBJ1-5
DNA: TGTGCCTGGTCAACTGTCCGCAATCAGCCCCAGCATTTT
CDR3: CAWSTVRNQPQHF

D: TRBD2
size: -
V: TRBV7-9
J: TRBJ2-1
DNA: TGTGCCAGCAGCTCCGGGACTAGCATCCACAATGAGCAGTTCTTC
CDR3: CASSSGTSIHNEQFF

D: TRBD1
size: -
V: TRBV4-2
J: TRBJ2-7
DNA: TGTGCCAGCAGCCGCGACAGGGACAATTACGAGCAGTACTTC
CDR3: CASSRDRDNYEQYF

D: -
size: once
V: TRBV27
J: TRBJ1-5
DNA: TGTGCCAGCAGTCCTAGACAGCTTCCCAATCAGCCCCAGCATTTT
CDR3: CASSPRQLPNQPQHF

D: -
size: few
V: TRBV5-6
J: TRBJ2-2
DNA: TGTGCCAGCAGCGCAGAGCCCTGGGAGGCCGGGGAGCTGTTTTTT
CDR3: CASSAEPWEAGELFF

D: -
size: few
V: TRBV5-8
J: TRBJ1-6
DNA: TGTGCCAGCAGGTCCCCTAATAATTCACCCCTCCACTTT
CDR3: CASRSPNNSPLHF